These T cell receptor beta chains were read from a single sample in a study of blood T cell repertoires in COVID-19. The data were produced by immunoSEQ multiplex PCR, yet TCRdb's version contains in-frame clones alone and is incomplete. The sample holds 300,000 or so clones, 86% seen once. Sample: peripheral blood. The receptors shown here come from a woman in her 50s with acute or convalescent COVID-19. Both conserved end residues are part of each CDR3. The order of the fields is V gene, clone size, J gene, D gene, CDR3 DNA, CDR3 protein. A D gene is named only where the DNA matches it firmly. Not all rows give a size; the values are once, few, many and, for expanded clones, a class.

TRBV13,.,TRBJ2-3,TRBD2,TGTGCCAGCAGCCCGCGACGGACTAGCGGGAGTGATACGCAGTATTTT,CASSPRRTSGSDTQYF
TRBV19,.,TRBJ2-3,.,TGTGCCAGCTCGGATAGCGGATTAAAAGATACGCAGTATTTT,CASSDSGLKDTQYF
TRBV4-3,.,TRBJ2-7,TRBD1,TGCGCCAGCGGACCCGGGACAGTCTACGAGCAGTACTTC,CASGPGTVYEQYF
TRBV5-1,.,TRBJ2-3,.,TGCGCCAGCAGCTTGCGGGGTTTGACAGATACGCAGTATTTT,CASSLRGLTDTQYF
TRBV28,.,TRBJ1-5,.,TGTGCCATGGGGGGTCGCAATCAGCCCCAGCATTTT,CAMGGRNQPQHF
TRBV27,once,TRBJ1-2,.,TGTGCCAGCAGTGGGGGGGCGGGAAACTATGGCTACACCTTC,CASSGGAGNYGYTF
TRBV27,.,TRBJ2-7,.,TGTGCCAGCAGTTTGAAGACAGCCTCCTACGAGCAGTACTTC,CASSLKTASYEQYF
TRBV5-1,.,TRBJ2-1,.,TGCGCCAGCAGCCTAATGGGGCTAGAGGAGCAGTTCTTC,CASSLMGLEEQFF
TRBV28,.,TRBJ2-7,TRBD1,TGTGCCAGCAGTTCATTCGGGACAGGGGGCGAGCAGTACTTC,CASSSFGTGGEQYF
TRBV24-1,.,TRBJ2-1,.,TGTGCCACCAGTGACCGGACAGTTACTTCCTACAATGAGCAGTTCTTC,CATSDRTVTSYNEQFF
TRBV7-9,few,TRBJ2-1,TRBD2,TGTGCCAGCAGCTTAAGTCTAGCGGGGAGTCACAATGAGCAGTTCTTC,CASSLSLAGSHNEQFF
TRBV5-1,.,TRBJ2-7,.,TGCGCCAGCAGCTTGGCTGGGTTTGGGACAAGCGAGCAGTACTTC,CASSLAGFGTSEQYF
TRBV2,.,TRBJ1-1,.,TGTGCCGGAGGTCAGGTAGTGAGCACTGAAGCTTTCTTT,CAGGQVVSTEAFF
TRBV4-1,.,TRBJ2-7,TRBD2,TGCGCCAGCAGCCAAACACCGACTAGCGGGAACTACGAGCAGTACTTC,CASSQTPTSGNYEQYF
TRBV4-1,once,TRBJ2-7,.,TGCGCCAGCAGCCAAGTCCGGGGAGCCTACGAGCAGTACTTC,CASSQVRGAYEQYF
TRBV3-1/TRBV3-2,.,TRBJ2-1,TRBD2,TGTGCCAGCAGCCAAGTACTAGCGTCGGTGGGGATATACAATGAGCAGTTCTTC,CASSQVLASVGIYNEQFF
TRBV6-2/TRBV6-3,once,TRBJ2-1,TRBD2,TGTGCCAGCAGTTGGCCGGGACTAGCGGGAGATGCGCAGTTCTTC,CASSWPGLAGDAQFF
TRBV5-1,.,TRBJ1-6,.,TGCGCCAGCAGCTGGGGGACTGTAAGCTCCTATAATTCACCCCTCCACTTT,CASSWGTVSSYNSPLHF
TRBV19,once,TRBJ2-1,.,TGTGCCAGTAGTCATCGGTCCGGGGATGAGCAGTTCTTC,CASSHRSGDEQFF
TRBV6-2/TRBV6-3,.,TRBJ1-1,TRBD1,TGTGCCAGCAGTACGTGGACAGGGATTAGGTATGCGAACACTGAAGCTTTCTTT,CASSTWTGIRYANTEAFF
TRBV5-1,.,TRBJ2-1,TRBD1,TGCGCCAGCAGCAAAGGGGGACAGGGCATGTACGGTGAGCAGTTCTTC,CASSKGGQGMYGEQFF
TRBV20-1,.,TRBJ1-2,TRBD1,TGCAGTGCAAGTTCAGGGGGTAGGGGCTACACCTTC,CSASSGGRGYTF
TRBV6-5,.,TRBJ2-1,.,TGTGCCAGCAGTTACCCGGGGGCCTACAATGAGCAGTTCTTC,CASSYPGAYNEQFF
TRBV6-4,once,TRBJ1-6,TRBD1,TGTGCCAGCAGTGAACGAACAGGGGGTTCACCCCTCCACTTT,CASSERTGGSPLHF
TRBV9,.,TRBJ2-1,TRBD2,TGTGCCAGCAGCGTTAGGCCCAGGGCTAGCGGGAGTGGGAGTGAGCAGTTCTTC,CASSVRPRASGSGSEQFF
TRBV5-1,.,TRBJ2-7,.,TGCGCCAGCGGCTCTAGCAGCGCCTCCTACGAGCAGTACTTC,CASGSSSASYEQYF
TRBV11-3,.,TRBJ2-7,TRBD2,TGTGCCAGCAGCCGAAGCGGGACTGCGAGGGAGCAGTACTTC,CASSRSGTAREQYF
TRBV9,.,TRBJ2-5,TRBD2,TGTGCCAGCAGCGTAGCCCTAGCGGGAGTGGAACAAGAGACCCAGTACTTC,CASSVALAGVEQETQYF
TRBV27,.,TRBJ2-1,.,TGTGCCAGCAGGGGCCTGACAGGGGTAGCGGGTGAGCAGTTCTTC,CASRGLTGVAGEQFF
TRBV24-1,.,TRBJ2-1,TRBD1,TGTGCCACCAGTGATTTGGACGGACAGGGGGTCAATGAGCAGTTCTTC,CATSDLDGQGVNEQFF
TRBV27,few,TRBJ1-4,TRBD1,TGTGCCAGCACCATGACAGGGACTAATGAAAAACTGTTTTTT,CASTMTGTNEKLFF
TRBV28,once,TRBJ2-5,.,TGTGCCAGCAGTAGAATTAGCGAGACCCAGTACTTC,CASSRISETQYF
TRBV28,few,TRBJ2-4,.,TGTGCCAGCAGTTGGACAGTTGTAAAAAACATTCAGTACTTC,CASSWTVVKNIQYF
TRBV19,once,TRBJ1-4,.,TGTGCCACCCAAGTAGGAGGCGGAGGTGAAAAACTGTTTTTT,CATQVGGGGEKLFF
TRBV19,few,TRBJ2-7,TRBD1,TGTGCCAGTAGTATCCCCGGGACAGGAACCTACGAGCAGTACTTC,CASSIPGTGTYEQYF
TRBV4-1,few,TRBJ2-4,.,TGCGCCAGCAGCCGAGGTATCTTGACGCGATCCGACAAAAACATTCAGTACTTC,CASSRGILTRSDKNIQYF
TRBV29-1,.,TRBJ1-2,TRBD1,TGCAGCGTTCTCGGAAACGACAGGGGTGGGGGCTACACCTTC,CSVLGNDRGGGYTF